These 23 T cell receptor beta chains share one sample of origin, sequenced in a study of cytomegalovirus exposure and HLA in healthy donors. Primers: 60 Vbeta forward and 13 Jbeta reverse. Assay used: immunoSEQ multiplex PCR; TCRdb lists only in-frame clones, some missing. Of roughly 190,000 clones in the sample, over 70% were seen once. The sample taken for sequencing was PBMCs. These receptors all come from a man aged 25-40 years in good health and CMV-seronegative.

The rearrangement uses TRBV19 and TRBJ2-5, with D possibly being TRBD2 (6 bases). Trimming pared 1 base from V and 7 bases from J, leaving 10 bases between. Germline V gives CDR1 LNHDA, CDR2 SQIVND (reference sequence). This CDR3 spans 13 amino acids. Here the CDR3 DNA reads TGTGCCAGTAGTATAGCCGGGGGTCGGACCCAGTACTTC. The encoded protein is CASSIAGGRTQYF.

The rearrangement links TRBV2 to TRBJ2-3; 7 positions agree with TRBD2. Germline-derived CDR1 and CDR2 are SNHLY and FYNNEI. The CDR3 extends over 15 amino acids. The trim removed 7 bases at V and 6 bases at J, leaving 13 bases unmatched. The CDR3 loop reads CASTPSGVRRDTQYF. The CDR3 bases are TGTGCCAGCACCCCAAGCGGGGTCCGCCGGGATACGCAGTATTTT. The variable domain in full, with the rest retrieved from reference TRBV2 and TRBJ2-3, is EPEVTQTPSHQVTQMGQEVILRCVPISNHLYFYWYRQILGQKVEFLVSFYNNEISEKSEIFDDQFSVERPDGSNFTLKIRSTKLEDSAMYFCASTPSGVRRDTQYFGPGTRLTVL.

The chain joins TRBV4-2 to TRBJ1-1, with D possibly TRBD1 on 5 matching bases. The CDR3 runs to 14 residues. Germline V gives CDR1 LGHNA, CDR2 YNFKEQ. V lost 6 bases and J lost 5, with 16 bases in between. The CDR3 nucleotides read TGTGCCAGCAGGAGCACCAAGGGGAGGACTGAAGCTTTCTTT. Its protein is CASRSTKGRTEAFF.

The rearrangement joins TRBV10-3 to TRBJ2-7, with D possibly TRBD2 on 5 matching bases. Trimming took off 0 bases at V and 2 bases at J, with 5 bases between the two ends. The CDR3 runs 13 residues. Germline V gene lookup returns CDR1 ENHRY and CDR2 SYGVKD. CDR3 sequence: CAISESGAYEQYF. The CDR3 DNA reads TGTGCCATCAGTGAGTCCGGGGCCTACGAGCAGTACTTC.

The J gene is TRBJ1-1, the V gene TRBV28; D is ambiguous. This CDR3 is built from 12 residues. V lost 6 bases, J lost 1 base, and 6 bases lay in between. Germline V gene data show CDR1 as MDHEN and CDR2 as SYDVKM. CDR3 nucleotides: TGTGCCAGCAGGGACTCGAACACTGAAGCTTTCTTT. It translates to CASRDSNTEAFF. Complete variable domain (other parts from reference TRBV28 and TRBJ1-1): DVKVTQSSRYLVKRTGEKVFLECVQDMDHENMFWYRQDPGLGLRLIYFSYDVKMKEKGDIPEGYSVSREKKERFSLILESASTNQTSMYLCASRDSNTEAFFGQGTRLTVV.

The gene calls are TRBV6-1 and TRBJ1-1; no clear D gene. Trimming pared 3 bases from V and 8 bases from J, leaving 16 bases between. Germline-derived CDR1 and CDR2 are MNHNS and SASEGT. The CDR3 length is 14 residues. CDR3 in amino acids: CASSEVVEAAEAFF. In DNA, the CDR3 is TGTGCCAGCAGTGAGGTAGTTGAGGCCGCAGAAGCTTTCTTT.

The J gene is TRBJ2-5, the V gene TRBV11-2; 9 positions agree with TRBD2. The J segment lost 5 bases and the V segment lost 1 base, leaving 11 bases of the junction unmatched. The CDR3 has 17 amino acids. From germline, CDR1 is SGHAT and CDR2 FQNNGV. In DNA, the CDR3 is TGTGCCAGCAGCTTAGTGGTCAGCGGGGGGTGGGAGGAGACCCAGTACTTC. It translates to CASSLVVSGGWEETQYF.

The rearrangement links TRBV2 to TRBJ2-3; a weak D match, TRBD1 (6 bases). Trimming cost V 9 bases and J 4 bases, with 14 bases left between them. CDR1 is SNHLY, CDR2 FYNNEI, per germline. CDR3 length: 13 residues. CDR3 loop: CARTGTPADTQYF. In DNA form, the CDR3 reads TGTGCCAGGACCGGGACACCGGCAGATACGCAGTATTTT. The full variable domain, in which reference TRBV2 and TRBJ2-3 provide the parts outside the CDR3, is EPEVTQTPSHQVTQMGQEVILRCVPISNHLYFYWYRQILGQKVEFLVSFYNNEISEKSEIFDDQFSVERPDGSNFTLKIRSTKLEDSAMYFCARTGTPADTQYFGPGTRLTVL.

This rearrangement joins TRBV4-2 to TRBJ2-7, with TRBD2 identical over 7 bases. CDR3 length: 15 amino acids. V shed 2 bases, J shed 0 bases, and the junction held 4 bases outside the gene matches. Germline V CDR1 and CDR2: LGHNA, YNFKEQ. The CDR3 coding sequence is TGTGCCAGCAGCCAAAGCGGGGACTTCTCCTACGAGCAGTACTTC. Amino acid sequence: CASSQSGDFSYEQYF.

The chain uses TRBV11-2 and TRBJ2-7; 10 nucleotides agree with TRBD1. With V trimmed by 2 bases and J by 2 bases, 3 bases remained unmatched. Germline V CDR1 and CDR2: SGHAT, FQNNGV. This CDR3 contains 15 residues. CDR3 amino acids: CASSLRDRGAYEQYF. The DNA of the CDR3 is TGTGCCAGCAGCTTAAGGGACAGGGGCGCCTACGAGCAGTACTTC.

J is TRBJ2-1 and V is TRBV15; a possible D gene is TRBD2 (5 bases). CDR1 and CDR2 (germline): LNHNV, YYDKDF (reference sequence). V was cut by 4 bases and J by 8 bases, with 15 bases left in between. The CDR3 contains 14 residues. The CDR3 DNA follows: TGTGCCACCAGCACTTTCGGGGAAGGTGATGAGCAGTTCTTC. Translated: CATSTFGEGDEQFF.

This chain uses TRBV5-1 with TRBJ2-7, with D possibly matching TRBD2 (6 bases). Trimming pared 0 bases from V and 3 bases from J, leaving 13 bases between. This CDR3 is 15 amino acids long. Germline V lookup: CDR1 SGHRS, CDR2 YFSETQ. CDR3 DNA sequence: TGCGCCAGCAGCTTGGGGGACGGGACTTACTACGAGCAGTACTTC. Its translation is CASSLGDGTYYEQYF.

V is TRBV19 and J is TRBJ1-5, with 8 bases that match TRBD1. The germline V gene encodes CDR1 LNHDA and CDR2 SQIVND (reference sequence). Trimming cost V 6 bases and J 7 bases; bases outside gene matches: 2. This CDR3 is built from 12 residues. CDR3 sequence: CASSPGGQPQHF. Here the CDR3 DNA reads TGTGCCAGTAGCCCAGGGGGCCAGCCCCAGCATTTT.

Written as DNA, the CDR3 is TGTGCCACCAGCAGAACGGACAGGGGGCGCGGAGAGACCCAGTACTTC. Translation gives CATSRTDRGRGETQYF. This rearrangement joins TRBV15 to TRBJ2-5, with 11 bases fitting TRBD1. J was trimmed by 4 bases and V by 2 bases; bases with no gene match: 6. Germline-derived CDR1 and CDR2 are LNHNV and YYDKDF (reference sequence). The CDR3 runs 16 residues. The whole variable domain, filled in from reference TRBV15 and TRBJ2-5, reads DAMVIQNPRYQVTQFGKPVTLSCSQTLNHNVMYWYQQKSSQAPKLLFHYYDKDFNNEADTPDNFQSRRPNTSFCFLDIRSPGLGDTAMYLCATSRTDRGRGETQYFGPGTRLLVL.

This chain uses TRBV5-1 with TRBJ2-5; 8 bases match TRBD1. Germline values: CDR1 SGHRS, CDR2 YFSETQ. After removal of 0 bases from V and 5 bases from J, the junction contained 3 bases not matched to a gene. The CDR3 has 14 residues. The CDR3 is CASSLAGGWETQYF. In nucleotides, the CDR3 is TGCGCCAGCAGCTTGGCAGGGGGCTGGGAGACCCAGTACTTC.

The CDR3 DNA reads as TGCGCCAGCAGCTTGCCGTTGAATCCGGGAAGCACAGATACGCAGTATTTT. This encodes CASSLPLNPGSTDTQYF. The chain couples TRBV5-1 to TRBJ2-3; D may be TRBD2 (5 bases). Germline V gene sequence: CDR1 SGHRS, CDR2 YFSETQ. This CDR3 contains 17 residues. The ends were cut back, 1 base at V and 0 bases at J, with 15 bases in the middle. The entire variable domain, with the rest obtained from reference TRBV5-1 and TRBJ2-3, is as follows: KAGVTQTPRYLIKTRGQQVTLSCSPISGHRSVSWYQQTPGQGLQFLFEYFSETQRNKGNFPGRFSGRQFSNSRSEMNVSTLELGDSALYLCASSLPLNPGSTDTQYFGPGTRLTVL.

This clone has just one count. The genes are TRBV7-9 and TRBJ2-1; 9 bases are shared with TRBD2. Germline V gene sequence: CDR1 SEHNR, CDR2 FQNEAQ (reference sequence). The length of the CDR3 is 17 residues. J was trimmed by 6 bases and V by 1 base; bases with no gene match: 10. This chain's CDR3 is CASSLGLRGLARNEQFF. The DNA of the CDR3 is TGTGCCAGCAGCTTAGGGCTGCGAGGACTAGCGCGCAATGAGCAGTTCTTC.

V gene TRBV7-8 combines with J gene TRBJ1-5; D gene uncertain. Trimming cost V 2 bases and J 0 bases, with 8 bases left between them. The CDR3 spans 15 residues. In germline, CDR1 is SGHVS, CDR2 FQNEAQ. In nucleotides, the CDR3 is TGTGCCAGCAGCTTACTCGGTTATAGCAATCAGCCCCAGCATTTT. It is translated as CASSLLGYSNQPQHF. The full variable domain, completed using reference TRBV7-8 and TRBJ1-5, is GAGVSQSPRYKVAKRGQDVALRCDPISGHVSLFWYQQALGQGPEFLTYFQNEAQLDKSGLPSDRFFAERPEGSVSTLKIQRTQQEDSAVYLCASSLLGYSNQPQHFGDGTRLSIL.

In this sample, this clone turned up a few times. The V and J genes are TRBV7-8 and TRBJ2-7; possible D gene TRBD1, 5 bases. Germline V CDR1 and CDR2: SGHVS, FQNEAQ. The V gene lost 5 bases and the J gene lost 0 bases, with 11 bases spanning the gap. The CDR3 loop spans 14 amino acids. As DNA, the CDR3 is TGTGCCAGCAGCCCGAGACAGAGCTCCTACGAGCAGTACTTC. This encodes CASSPRQSSYEQYF.

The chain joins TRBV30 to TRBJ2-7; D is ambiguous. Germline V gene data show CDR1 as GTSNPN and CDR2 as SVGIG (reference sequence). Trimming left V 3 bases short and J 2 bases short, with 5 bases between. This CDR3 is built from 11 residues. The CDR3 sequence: CAWRAAYEQYF. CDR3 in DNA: TGTGCCTGGAGAGCCGCCTACGAGCAGTACTTC.

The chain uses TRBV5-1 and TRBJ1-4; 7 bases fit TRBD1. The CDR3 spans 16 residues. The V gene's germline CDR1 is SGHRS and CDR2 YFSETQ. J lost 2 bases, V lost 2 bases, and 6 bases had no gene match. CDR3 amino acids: CASSFTRQGTNEKLFF. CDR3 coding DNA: TGCGCCAGCAGCTTCACCCGACAGGGTACTAATGAAAAACTGTTTTTT.

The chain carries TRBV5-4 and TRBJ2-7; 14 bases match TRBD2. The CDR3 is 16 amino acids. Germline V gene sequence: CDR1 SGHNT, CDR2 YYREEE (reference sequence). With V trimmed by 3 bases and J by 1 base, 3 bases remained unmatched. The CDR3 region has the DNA TGTGCCAGCAGCTGGGGACTAGCGGGGGTGTCCTACGAGCAGTACTTC. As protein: CASSWGLAGVSYEQYF.

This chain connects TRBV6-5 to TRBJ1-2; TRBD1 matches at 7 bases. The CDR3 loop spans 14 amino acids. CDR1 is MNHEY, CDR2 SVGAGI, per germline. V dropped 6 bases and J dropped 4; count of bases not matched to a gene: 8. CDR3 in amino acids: CASRETGRGYGYTF. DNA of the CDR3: TGTGCCAGCAGAGAGACAGGGCGCGGCTATGGCTACACCTTC.